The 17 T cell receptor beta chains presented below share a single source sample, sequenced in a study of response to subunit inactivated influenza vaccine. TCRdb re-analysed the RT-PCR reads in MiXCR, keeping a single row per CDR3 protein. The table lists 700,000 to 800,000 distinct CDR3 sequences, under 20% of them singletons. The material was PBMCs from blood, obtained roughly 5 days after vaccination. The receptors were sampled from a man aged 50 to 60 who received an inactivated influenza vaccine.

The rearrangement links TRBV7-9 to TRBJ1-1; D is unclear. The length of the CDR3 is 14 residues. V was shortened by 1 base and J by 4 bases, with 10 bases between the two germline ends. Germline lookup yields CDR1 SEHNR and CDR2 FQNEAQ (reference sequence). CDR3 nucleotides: TGTGCCAGCAGCTTAGATTCGAGAATCACTGAAGCTTTCTTT. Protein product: CASSLDSRITEAFF.

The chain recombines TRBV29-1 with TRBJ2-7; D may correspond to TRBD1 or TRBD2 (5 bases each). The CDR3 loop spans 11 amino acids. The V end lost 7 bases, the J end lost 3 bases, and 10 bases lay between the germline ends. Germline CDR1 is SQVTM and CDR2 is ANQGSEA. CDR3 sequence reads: CSGGSGYEQYF. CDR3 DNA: TGCAGCGGGGGGTCGGGCTACGAGCAGTACTTC.

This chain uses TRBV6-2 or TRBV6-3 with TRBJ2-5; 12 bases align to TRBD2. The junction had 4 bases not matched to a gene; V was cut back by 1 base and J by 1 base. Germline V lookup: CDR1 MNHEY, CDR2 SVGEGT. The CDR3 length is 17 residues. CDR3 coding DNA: TGTGCCAGCAGTTACTTTCCGACTAGCGGGGGCCAAGAGACCCAGTACTTC. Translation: CASSYFPTSGGQETQYF.

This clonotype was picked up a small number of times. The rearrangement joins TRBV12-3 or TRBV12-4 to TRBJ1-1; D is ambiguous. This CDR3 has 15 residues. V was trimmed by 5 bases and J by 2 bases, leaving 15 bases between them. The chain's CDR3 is CASSPHGSPNTEAFF. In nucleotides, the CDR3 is TGTGCCAGCAGTCCCCACGGGTCCCCCAACACTGAAGCTTTCTTT.

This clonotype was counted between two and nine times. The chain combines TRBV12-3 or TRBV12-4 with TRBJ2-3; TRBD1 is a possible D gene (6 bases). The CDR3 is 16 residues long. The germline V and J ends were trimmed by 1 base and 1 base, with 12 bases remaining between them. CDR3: CASSLGLGHRTDTQYF. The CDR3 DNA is TGTGCCAGCAGTTTAGGTCTGGGACACCGCACAGATACGCAGTATTTT.

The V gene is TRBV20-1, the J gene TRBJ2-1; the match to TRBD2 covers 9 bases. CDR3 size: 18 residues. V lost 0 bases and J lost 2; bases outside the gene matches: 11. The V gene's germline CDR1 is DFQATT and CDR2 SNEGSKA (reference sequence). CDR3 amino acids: CSARDPGSGRTAYNEQFF. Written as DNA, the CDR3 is TGCAGTGCTAGAGATCCCGGTAGCGGGAGAACTGCCTACAATGAGCAGTTCTTC.

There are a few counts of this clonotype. CDR3 sequence: CASSRAGSDTDTQYF. CDR3 DNA: TGTGCCAGCAGCCGAGCGGGGAGCGACACAGATACGCAGTATTTT. V and J are TRBV4-2 and TRBJ2-3; 7 bases are a match to TRBD2. Losses at the gene ends were 4 bases for V and 2 bases for J; bases not matched to a gene: 6. Germline loops: CDR1 LGHNA, CDR2 YNFKEQ. The CDR3 runs to 15 residues.

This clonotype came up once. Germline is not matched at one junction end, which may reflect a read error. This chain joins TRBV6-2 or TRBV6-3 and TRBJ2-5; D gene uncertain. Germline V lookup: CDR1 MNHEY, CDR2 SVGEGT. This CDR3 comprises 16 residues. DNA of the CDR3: TGTGCCAGCAGTTACTCGGGTTTGCGTCCCCAAGAGACCCAGCACTTC. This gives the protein CASSYSGLRPQETQHF.

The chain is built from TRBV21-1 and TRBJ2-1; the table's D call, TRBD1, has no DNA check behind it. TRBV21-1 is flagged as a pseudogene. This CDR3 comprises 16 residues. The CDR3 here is CASSGPGQGFYNEQFF. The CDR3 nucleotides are TGTGCCAGCAGCGGACCGGGACAGGGGTTCTACAATGAGCAGTTCTTC.

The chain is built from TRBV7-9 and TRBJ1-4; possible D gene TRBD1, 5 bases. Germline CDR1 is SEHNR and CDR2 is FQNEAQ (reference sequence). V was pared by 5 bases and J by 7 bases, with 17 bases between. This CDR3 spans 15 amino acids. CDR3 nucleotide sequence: TGTGCCAGCAGCGAACCGGGACCGGGAAGTGAAAAACTGTTTTTT. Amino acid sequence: CASSEPGPGSEKLFF.

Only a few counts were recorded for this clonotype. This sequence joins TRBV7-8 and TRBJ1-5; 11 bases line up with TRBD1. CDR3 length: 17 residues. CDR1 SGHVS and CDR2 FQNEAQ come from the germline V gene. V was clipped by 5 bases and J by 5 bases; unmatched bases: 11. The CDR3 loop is CASSRTGGDRGDQPQHF. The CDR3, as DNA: TGTGCCAGCAGCCGGACAGGTGGGGACAGGGGGGATCAGCCCCAGCATTTT.

The CDR3 region is CASRTGGPLTYNEQFF. In DNA, the CDR3 is TGTGCCAGCAGGACGGGGGGGCCTTTGACGTACAATGAGCAGTTCTTC. This sequence joins TRBV6-1 and TRBJ2-1; the match to TRBD2 covers 8 bases. The CDR3 totals 16 residues. Per the germline V gene, CDR1 is MNHNS and CDR2 is SASEGT. The J segment lost 4 bases and the V segment lost 6 bases, leaving 11 bases of the junction unmatched.

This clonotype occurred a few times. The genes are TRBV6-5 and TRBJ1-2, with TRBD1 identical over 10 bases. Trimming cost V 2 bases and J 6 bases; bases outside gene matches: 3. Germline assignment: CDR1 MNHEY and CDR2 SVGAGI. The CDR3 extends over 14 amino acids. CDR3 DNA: TGTGCCAGCAGTTACAAGACAGGGGGCCATGGCTACACCTTC. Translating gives CASSYKTGGHGYTF.

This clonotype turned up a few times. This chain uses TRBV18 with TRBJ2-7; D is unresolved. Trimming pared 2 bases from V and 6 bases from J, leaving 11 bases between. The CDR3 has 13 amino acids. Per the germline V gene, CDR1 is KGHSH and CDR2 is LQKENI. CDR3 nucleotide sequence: TGTGCCAGCTCACCAAGAGACCTAGGCGAGCAGTACTTC. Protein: CASSPRDLGEQYF.

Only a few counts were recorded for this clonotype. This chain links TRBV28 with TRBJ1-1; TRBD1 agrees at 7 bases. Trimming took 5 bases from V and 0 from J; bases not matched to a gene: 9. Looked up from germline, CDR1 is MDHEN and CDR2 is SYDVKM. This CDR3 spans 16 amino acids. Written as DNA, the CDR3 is TGTGCCAGCAGTCAACAGGGGTGGGAGATGAACACTGAAGCTTTCTTT. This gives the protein CASSQQGWEMNTEAFF.

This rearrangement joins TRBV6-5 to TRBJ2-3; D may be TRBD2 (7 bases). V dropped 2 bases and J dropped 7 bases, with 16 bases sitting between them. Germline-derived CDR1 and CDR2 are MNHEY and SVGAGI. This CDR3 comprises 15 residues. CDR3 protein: CASSYRAGAANTQYF. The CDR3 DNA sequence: TGTGCCAGCAGTTACCGGGCGGGGGCGGCAAATACGCAGTATTTT.

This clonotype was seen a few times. The CDR3 region is CASSQAHKANEKLFF. The CDR3 nucleotides read TGCGCCAGCAGCCAGGCCCATAAGGCTAATGAAAAACTGTTTTTT. V and J are TRBV4-3 and TRBJ1-4, with no clear D. Trimming shortened V by 3 bases and J by 3 bases, and 11 bases separated the two germline ends. CDR1 LGHNA and CDR2 YSLEER come from the germline V gene. This CDR3 region has 15 residues.